This T cell receptor beta chain was captured by sequencing in a study of CD8 T cells in ankylosing spondylitis. Study results and limitations: It was reported that disease-linked clones were significantly enriched in matched ankylosing spondylitis synovial fluid. A motif in TCR beta, a set of eight highly homologous variants, appeared characteristic of ankylosing spondylitis blood. CD8+ cells made up the disease-linked clones, which were relatively rare in peripheral blood.

Using quantitative 5'-RACE with molecular barcodes, the authors made TCR beta libraries. One entry per CDR3 protein, called by TCRdb with MiXCR from the 5' RACE reads. The sample has around 770,000 distinct CDR3 sequences; 19% are singletons. This clonotype was detected a few times. Its target is not known. The sequencing input was blood, either unsorted or a sorted T cell fraction (not recorded which). The origin of this receptor is a male donor with ankylosing spondylitis.

The CDR3 loop reads CSATYLNTEAFF. Written as DNA, the CDR3 is TGCAGTGCTACCTATCTGAACACTGAAGCTTTCTTT. The V and J genes are TRBV20-1 and TRBJ1-1; D remains ambiguous. The length of the CDR3 is 12 residues. The V end was cut by 4 bases, the J end by 0 bases, with 6 bases between. Germline values: CDR1 DFQATT, CDR2 SNEGSKA (reference sequence).